The 25 T cell receptor beta chains reported below all come from one sample, sequenced in a study of T cell responses to AZD1222 COVID-19 vaccine. Assay: immunoSEQ multiplex PCR; the TCRdb copy retains only in-frame clones and omits some. The table shows 180,000 or so clones, with approximately 90% occurring only once. This specimen was peripheral blood, taken 28 days after the second AZD1222 dose. The source is an adult who received the AZD1222 COVID-19 vaccine.

The genes are TRBV19 and TRBJ1-3; possibly TRBD1 for D (6 bases). Germline V lookup: CDR1 LNHDA, CDR2 SQIVND (reference sequence). The ends were cut back, 3 bases at V and 5 bases at J, with 11 bases in the middle. The CDR3 contains 14 residues. The CDR3 coding sequence is TGTGCCAGTAGTATGGACAGCGGGAGAAACACCATATATTTT. As protein: CASSMDSGRNTIYF.

The V and J genes are TRBV18 and TRBJ2-3; 11 positions match TRBD2. V lost 5 bases, J lost 1 base, and 2 bases stayed unmatched. Looked up from germline, CDR1 is KGHSH and CDR2 is LQKENI. There are 15 residues in the CDR3. The CDR3 loop is CASSSTSGGTDTQYF. The CDR3 coding sequence is TGTGCCAGCTCATCGACTAGCGGGGGCACAGATACGCAGTATTTT.

The chain links TRBV11-2 to TRBJ2-7, with no clear D. In germline, CDR1 is SGHAT, CDR2 FQNNGV. With 8 bases removed from V and 4 bases from J, the gap between germline ends came to 6 bases. The CDR3 contains 10 residues. The CDR3 DNA follows: TGTGCCAGCGGCCCTTACGAGCAGTACTTC. Encoded protein: CASGPYEQYF.

This clone was counted once. The genes are TRBV7-2 and TRBJ2-6; D possibly corresponds to TRBD1 (5 bases). Germline V CDR1 and CDR2: SGHTA, FQGNSA. V shed 2 bases and J shed 1 base, with 6 bases lying between them. The CDR3 spans 15 residues. The CDR3 loop reads CASSLRQSGANVLTF. The CDR3 nucleotides are TGTGCCAGCAGCTTAAGACAGTCTGGGGCCAACGTCCTGACTTTC.

Only a few counts were recorded for this clone. The CDR3 reads CASSFLGDTEAFF. CDR3 in DNA: TGTGCCAGCTCGTTCCTAGGGGACACTGAAGCTTTCTTT. The V gene is TRBV9, the J gene TRBJ1-1, with TRBD1 as a possible D gene (5 bases). Germline CDR1 SGDLS, CDR2 YYNGEE. The CDR3 extends over 13 amino acids. The V gene lost 7 bases and the J gene lost 3 bases, with 13 bases spanning the gap. The whole variable domain, remainder taken from reference TRBV9 and TRBJ1-1, is DSGVTQTPKHLITATGQRVTLRCSPRSGDLSVYWYQQSLDQGLQFLIQYYNGEERAKGNILERFSAQQFPDLHSELNLSSLELGDSALYFCASSFLGDTEAFFGQGTRLTVV.

V usage is TRBV29-1 and J usage is TRBJ1-2, with unresolved D. The V end was cut by 7 bases, the J end by 4 bases, with 22 bases between. The CDR3 runs to 15 residues. The V gene's germline CDR1 is SQVTM and CDR2 ANQGSEA. The CDR3 DNA sequence: TGCAGCGCAGTTGTTAATGTTGCAGTTCGCTATGGCTACACCTTC. It yields the protein CSAVVNVAVRYGYTF.

This clone was recorded a few times. The chain uses TRBV5-6 and TRBJ1-1; D possibly corresponds to TRBD1 (5 bases). The CDR3 consists of 14 residues. Germline V gene lookup returns CDR1 SGHDT and CDR2 YYEEEE. Trimming pared 6 bases from V and 3 bases from J, leaving 15 bases between. CDR3 sequence: CASNFQGWYTEAFF. CDR3 nucleotides: TGTGCCAGCAACTTTCAGGGATGGTACACTGAAGCTTTCTTT.

The genes are TRBV27 and TRBJ1-5, with TRBD1 identical over 7 bases. V gave up 8 bases and J gave up 9 bases; unmatched junction bases: 10. The CDR3 covers 13 residues. CDR1 and CDR2 (germline): MNHEY, SMNVEV (reference sequence). The CDR3: CASAQGPRRPQHF. For the CDR3, the DNA is TGTGCCAGCGCACAGGGGCCGCGGCGGCCCCAGCATTTT.

J is TRBJ2-7 and V is TRBV6-2 or TRBV6-3; D is possibly TRBD1 (6 bases). Germline V lookup: CDR1 MNHEY, CDR2 SVGEGT. This CDR3 is built from 13 residues. V was trimmed by 6 bases and J by 3 bases, leaving 12 bases between them. The CDR3 spells CASSSTGNYEQYF. CDR3 nucleotide sequence: TGTGCCAGCAGCAGTACAGGGAACTACGAGCAGTACTTC.

This chain joins TRBV4-1 and TRBJ2-1; the match to TRBD2 covers 10 bases. CDR1 is MGHRA, CDR2 YSYEKL, per germline. With 6 bases clipped from V and 0 bases from J, the junction kept 5 bases outside the gene matches. There are 16 residues in the CDR3. This CDR3 reads CASRGSGRRSYNEQFF. The CDR3 coding sequence is TGCGCCAGCAGGGGTAGCGGGAGGCGCTCCTACAATGAGCAGTTCTTC.

J is TRBJ2-2 and V is TRBV11-2, with 7 bases lining up with TRBD1. With 10 bases clipped from V and 2 bases from J, the junction kept 10 bases outside the gene matches. Looked up from germline, CDR1 is SGHAT and CDR2 is FQNNGV. This CDR3 contains 15 residues. DNA of the CDR3: TGTGCCACCTCTCCGGGACAGCTTAACACCGGGGAGCTGTTTTTT. Its protein is CATSPGQLNTGELFF.

The chain uses TRBV27 and TRBJ2-5; D not resolved. The germline gives CDR1 MNHEY, CDR2 SMNVEV (reference sequence). CDR3 length: 15 amino acids. V was shortened by 5 bases and J by 1 base, with 14 bases between the two germline ends. CDR3 nucleotide sequence: TGTGCCAGCAGTCCTACGAGGCTGCTCCAAGAGACCCAGTACTTC. It is translated as CASSPTRLLQETQYF.

J is TRBJ1-1 and V is TRBV11-2; D may be TRBD1 (5 bases). V was trimmed by 5 bases and J by 8 bases, leaving 12 bases between them. The CDR3 length is 12 residues. Looked up from germline, CDR1 is SGHAT and CDR2 is FQNNGV. The CDR3 spells CASSRDGGEAFF. In DNA, the CDR3 is TGTGCCAGCAGCCGGGACGGAGGGGAAGCTTTCTTT.

The chain combines TRBV19 with TRBJ2-1; a possible D gene is TRBD1 (6 bases). CDR1 is LNHDA, CDR2 SQIVND, per germline (reference sequence). Trimming removed 3 bases from V and 10 bases from J, with 13 bases in between. The CDR3 has 13 residues. DNA for the CDR3: TGTGCCAGTAGTATTCAGCCGGGACACGAGCAGTTCTTC. Residues: CASSIQPGHEQFF.

The gene calls are TRBV29-1 and TRBJ1-2; no firm D call. The CDR3 totals 12 residues. The germline V gene encodes CDR1 SQVTM and CDR2 ANQGSEA. V gave up 1 base and J gave up 4 bases, with 7 bases separating them. CDR3 in amino acids: CSVEAPVYGYTF. The CDR3 bases are TGCAGCGTTGAAGCCCCAGTCTATGGCTACACCTTC.

This sequence joins TRBV2 and TRBJ2-1, with D possibly TRBD2 on 7 matching bases. This CDR3 is 13 amino acids long. CDR1 is SNHLY, CDR2 FYNNEI, per germline. V gave up 8 bases and J gave up 10 bases, with 18 bases separating them. CDR3 DNA sequence: TGTGCCAGCGAGGGGGGGGACTACATGGAGCAGTTCTTC. As protein: CASEGGDYMEQFF.

This chain links TRBV7-2 with TRBJ1-4; D might be TRBD1 (6 bases). Germline V CDR1 and CDR2: SGHTA, FQGNSA. Between the trimmed V and J ends, which lost 5 bases and 1 base, there was a span of 17 bases. CDR3 length equals 17 residues. CDR3 DNA sequence: TGTGCCAGCAGCGCCCACGCCCGGGGGCGAACTAATGAAAAACTGTTTTTT. It encodes CASSAHARGRTNEKLFF.

This chain uses TRBV5-6 with TRBJ1-2, with D perhaps matching TRBD1 (5 bases). Germline V gene data show CDR1 as SGHDT and CDR2 as YYEEEE. The CDR3 contains 14 residues. The V and J ends lost 5 bases and 1 base respectively, with 12 bases between them. The CDR3 region has the DNA TGTGCCAGCAGGGATTTGACAGTTAACTATGGCTACACCTTC. Amino acids: CASRDLTVNYGYTF.

The chain carries TRBV30 and TRBJ1-2; D not resolved. Trimming cost V 0 bases and J 2 bases, with 10 bases left between them. Germline V gene sequence: CDR1 GTSNPN, CDR2 SVGIG (reference sequence). The CDR3 runs 14 residues. The CDR3 DNA follows: TGTGCCTGGAGTGTACTTGGACCCAACTATGGCTACACCTTC. This encodes CAWSVLGPNYGYTF.

The J gene is TRBJ2-1, the V gene TRBV3-1 (or the pseudogene TRBV3-2); possibly TRBD1 for D (5 bases). V shed 6 bases and J shed 7 bases, with 13 bases lying between them. The CDR3 loop spans 13 amino acids. Germline V gene data show CDR1 as LGHDT and CDR2 as YNNKEL (reference sequence). This chain's CDR3 is CASRTTGANEQFF. DNA of the CDR3: TGTGCCAGCAGGACGACTGGGGCTAATGAGCAGTTCTTC.

This sequence joins TRBV30 and TRBJ2-5; 9 bases agree with TRBD2. CDR1 is GTSNPN and CDR2 is SVGIG in the germline V gene (reference sequence). The ends lost 3 bases at V and 5 bases at J; junction bases unmatched: 10. The CDR3 loop spans 15 amino acids. The CDR3 protein is CAWRPCGGGLETQYF. The DNA for the CDR3 is TGTGCCTGGAGGCCGTGCGGGGGGGGGCTCGAGACCCAGTACTTC. Full variable domain (missing parts from reference TRBV30 and TRBJ2-5): SQTIHQWPATLVQPVGSPLSLECTVEGTSNPNLYWYRQAAGRGLQLLFYSVGIGQISSEVPQNLSASRPQDRQFILSSKKLLLSDSGFYLCAWRPCGGGLETQYFGPGTRLLVL.

This clone was seen a few times. The rearrangement uses TRBV2 and TRBJ2-1; D remains unclear. Per germline, CDR1 SNHLY and CDR2 FYNNEI. This CDR3 is 15 amino acids long. V lost 3 bases to trimming and J lost 5 bases, with 14 bases between them. The CDR3 reads CASSDPANPNNEQFF. The CDR3 region has the DNA TGTGCCAGCAGTGACCCGGCTAACCCGAACAATGAGCAGTTCTTC.

A single count supports this clone. The J gene is TRBJ2-3, the V gene TRBV11-3; no clear D gene. With 2 bases removed from V and 1 base from J, the gap between germline ends came to 7 bases. From germline, CDR1 is SGHNT and CDR2 YENEEA. There are 14 residues in the CDR3. CDR3 protein: CASSLNGGTDTQYF. In DNA, the CDR3 is TGTGCCAGCAGCTTAAATGGGGGCACAGATACGCAGTATTTT.

The chain joins TRBV4-2 to TRBJ1-2; D not certain. Looked up from germline, CDR1 is LGHNA and CDR2 is YNFKEQ. The CDR3 is 13 residues long. Trimming removed 1 base at V and 6 bases at J, with 9 bases between. The CDR3 is CASSQAAGNGYTF. Written as DNA, the CDR3 is TGTGCCAGCAGCCAAGCGGCCGGGAATGGCTACACCTTC.

The chain uses TRBV5-6 and TRBJ2-1; the match to TRBD2 covers 14 bases. The V gene's germline CDR1 is SGHDT and CDR2 YYEEEE. The V gene end was trimmed by 4 bases and the J gene end by 5 bases; junction bases not matched to a gene: 5. The CDR3 covers 16 residues. CDR3 bases: TGTGCCAGCAGCAAGCCGGGACTAGCGGGAGACAATGAGCAGTTCTTC. Protein: CASSKPGLAGDNEQFF. Full variable domain (rest looked up from reference TRBV5-6 and TRBJ2-1): DAGVTQSPTHLIKTRGQQVTLRCSPKSGHDTVSWYQQALGQGPQFIFQYYEEEERQRGNFPDRFSGHQFPNYSSELNVNALLLGDSALYLCASSKPGLAGDNEQFFGPGTRLTVL.